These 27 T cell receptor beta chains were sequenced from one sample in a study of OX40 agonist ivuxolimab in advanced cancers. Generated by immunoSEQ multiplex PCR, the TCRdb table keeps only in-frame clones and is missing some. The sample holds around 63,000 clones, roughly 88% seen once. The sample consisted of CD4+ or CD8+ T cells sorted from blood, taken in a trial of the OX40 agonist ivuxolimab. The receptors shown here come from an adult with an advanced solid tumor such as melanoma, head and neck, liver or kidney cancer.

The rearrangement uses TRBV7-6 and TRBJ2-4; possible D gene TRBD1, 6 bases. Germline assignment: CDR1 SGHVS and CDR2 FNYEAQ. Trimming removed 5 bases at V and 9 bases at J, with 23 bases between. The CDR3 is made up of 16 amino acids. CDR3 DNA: TGTGCCAGCAGCCCTAGCTACAGGGTCCGGATCCCCATTCAGTACTTC. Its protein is CASSPSYRVRIPIQYF.

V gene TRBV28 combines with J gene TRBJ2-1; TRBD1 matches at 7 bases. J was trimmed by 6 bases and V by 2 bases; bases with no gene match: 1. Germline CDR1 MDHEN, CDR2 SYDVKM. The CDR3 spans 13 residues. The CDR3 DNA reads TGTGCCAGCAGTTTACCAGGGGGCAATGAGCAGTTCTTC. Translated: CASSLPGGNEQFF.

The CDR3 protein is CASSYLGLAAPKPGTYNEQFF. For the CDR3, the DNA is TGTGCCAGCAGTTACCTAGGACTAGCAGCTCCGAAACCCGGAACCTACAATGAGCAGTTCTTC. The V call is TRBV6-8, the J call TRBJ2-1, with 8 nucleotides matching TRBD2. CDR1 and CDR2 from the germline V gene are MNHGY and SAAAGT. The V and J ends lost 2 bases and 2 bases, in that order; junction bases with no gene match: 20. This CDR3 has 21 residues.

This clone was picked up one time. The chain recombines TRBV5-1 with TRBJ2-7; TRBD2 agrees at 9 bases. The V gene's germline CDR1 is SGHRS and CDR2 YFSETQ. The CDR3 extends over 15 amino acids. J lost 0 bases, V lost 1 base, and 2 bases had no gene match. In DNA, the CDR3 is TGCGCCAGCAGCTTGACTAGCGGGTTCTCCTACGAGCAGTACTTC. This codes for CASSLTSGFSYEQYF.

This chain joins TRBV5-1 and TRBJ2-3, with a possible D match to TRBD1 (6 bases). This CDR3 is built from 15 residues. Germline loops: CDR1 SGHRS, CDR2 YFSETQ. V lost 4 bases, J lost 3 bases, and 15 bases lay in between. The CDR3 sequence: CASSLQGHGTDTQYF. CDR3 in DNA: TGCGCCAGCAGCCTCCAGGGGCATGGGACAGATACGCAGTATTTT.

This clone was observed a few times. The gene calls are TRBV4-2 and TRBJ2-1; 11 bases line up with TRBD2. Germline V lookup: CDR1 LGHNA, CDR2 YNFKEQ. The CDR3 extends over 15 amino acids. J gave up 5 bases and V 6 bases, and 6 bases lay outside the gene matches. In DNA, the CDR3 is TGTGCCAGCAGTCCCCAGACTAGCGGGAACAATGAGCAGTTCTTC. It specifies CASSPQTSGNNEQFF.

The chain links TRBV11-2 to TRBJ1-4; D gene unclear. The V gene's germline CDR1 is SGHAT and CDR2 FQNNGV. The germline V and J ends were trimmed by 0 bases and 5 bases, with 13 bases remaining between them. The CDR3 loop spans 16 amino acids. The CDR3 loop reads CASSLDVAVGNEKLFF. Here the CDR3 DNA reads TGTGCCAGCAGCTTAGATGTAGCCGTTGGGAATGAAAAACTGTTTTTT.

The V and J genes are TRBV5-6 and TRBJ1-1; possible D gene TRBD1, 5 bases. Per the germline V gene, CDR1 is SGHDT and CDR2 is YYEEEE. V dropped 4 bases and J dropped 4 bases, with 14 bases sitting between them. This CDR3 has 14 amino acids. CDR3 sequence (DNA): TGTGCCAGCAGCGTCAGGTCAGGGTCCACTGAAGCTTTCTTT. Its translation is CASSVRSGSTEAFF.

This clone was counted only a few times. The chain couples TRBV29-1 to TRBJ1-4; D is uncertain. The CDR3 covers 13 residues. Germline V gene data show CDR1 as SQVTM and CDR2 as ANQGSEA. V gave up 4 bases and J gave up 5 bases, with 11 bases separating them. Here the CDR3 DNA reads TGCAGCGTTGGTGGAGTGGGAAATGAAAAACTGTTTTTT. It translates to CSVGGVGNEKLFF.

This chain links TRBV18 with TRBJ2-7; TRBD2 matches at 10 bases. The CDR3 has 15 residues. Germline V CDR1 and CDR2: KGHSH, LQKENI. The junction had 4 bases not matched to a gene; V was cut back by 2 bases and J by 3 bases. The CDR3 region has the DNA TGTGCCAGCTCACCAAGGGCTAGCGGGAGCTACGAGCAGTACTTC. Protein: CASSPRASGSYEQYF.

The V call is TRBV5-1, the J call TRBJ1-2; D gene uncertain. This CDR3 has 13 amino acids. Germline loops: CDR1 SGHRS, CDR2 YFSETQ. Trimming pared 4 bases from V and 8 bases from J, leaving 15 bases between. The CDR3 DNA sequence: TGCGCCAGCAGCGCAGATCAAAGGGTGGGCTACACCTTC. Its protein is CASSADQRVGYTF.

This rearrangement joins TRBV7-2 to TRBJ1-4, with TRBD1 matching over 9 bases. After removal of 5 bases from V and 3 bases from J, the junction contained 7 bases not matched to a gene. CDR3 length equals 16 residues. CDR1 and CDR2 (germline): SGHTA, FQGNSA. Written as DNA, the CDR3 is TGTGCCAGCAGCCCGGGACAGGGTAGGGCTAATGAAAAACTGTTTTTT. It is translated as CASSPGQGRANEKLFF.

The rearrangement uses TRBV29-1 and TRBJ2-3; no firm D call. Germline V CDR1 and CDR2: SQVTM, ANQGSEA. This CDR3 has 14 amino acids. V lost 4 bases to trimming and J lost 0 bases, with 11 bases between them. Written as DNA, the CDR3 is TGCAGCGTTGTCGTCGGGTCTAGCACAGATACGCAGTATTTT. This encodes CSVVVGSSTDTQYF.

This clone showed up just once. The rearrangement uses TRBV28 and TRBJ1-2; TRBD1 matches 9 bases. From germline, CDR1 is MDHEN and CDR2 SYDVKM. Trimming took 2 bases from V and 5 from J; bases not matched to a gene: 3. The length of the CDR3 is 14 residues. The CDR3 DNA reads TGTGCCAGCAGTTTACCCGGGACAGGGTATGGCTACACCTTC. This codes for CASSLPGTGYGYTF.

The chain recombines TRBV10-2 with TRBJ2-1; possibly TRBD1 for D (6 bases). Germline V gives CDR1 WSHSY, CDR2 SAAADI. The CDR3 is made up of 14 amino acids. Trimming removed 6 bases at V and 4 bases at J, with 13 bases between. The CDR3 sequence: CASRGAGPYNEQFF. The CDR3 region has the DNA TGCGCCAGCAGGGGGGCGGGCCCGTACAATGAGCAGTTCTTC.

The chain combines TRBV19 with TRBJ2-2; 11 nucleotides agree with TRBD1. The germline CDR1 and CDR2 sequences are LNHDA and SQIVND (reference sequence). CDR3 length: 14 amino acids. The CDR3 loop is CASSRDRGSGELFF. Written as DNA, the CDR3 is TGTGCAAGCTCCCGGGACAGGGGGTCCGGGGAGCTGTTTTTT.

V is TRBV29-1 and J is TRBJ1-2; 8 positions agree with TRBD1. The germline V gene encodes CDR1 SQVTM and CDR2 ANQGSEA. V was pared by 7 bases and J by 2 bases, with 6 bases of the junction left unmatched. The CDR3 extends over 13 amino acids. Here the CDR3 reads CSAADRGNYGYTF. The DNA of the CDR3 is TGCAGCGCCGCCGACAGGGGAAACTATGGCTACACCTTC.

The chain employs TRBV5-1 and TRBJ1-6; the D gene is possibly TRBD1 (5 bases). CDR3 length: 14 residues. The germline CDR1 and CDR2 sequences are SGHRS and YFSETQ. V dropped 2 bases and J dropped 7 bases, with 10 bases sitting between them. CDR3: CASSFDGANSPLHF. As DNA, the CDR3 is TGCGCCAGCAGCTTCGACGGGGCAAATTCACCCCTCCACTTT.

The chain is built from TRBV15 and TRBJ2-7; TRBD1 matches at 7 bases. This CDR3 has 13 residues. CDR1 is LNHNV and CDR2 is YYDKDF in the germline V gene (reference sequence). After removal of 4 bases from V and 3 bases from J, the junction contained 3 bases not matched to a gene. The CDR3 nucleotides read TGTGCCACCAGCATAAGACAGGGCTACGAGCAGTACTTC. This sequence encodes CATSIRQGYEQYF.

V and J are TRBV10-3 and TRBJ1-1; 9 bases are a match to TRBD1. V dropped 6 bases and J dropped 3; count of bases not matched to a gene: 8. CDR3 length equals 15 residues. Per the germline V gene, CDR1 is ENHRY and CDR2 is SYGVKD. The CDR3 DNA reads TGTGCCATCAGCCCGGACAGGGGTAGGGACACTGAAGCTTTCTTT. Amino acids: CAISPDRGRDTEAFF.

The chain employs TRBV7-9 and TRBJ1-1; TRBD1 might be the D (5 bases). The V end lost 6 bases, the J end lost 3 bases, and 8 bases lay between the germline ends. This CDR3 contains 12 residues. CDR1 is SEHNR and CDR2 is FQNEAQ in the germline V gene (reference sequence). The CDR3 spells CASRLQDTEAFF. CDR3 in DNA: TGTGCCAGCAGACTACAGGACACTGAAGCTTTCTTT.

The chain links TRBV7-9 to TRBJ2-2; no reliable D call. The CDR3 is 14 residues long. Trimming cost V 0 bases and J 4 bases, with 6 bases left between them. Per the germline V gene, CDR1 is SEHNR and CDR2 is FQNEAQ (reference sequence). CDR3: CASSLAGSTGELFF. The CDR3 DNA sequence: TGTGCCAGCAGCTTAGCGGGTTCCACCGGGGAGCTGTTTTTT.

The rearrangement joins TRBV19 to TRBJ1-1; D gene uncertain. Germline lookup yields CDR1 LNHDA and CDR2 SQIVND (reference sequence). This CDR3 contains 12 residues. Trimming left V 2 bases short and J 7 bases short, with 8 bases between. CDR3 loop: CASSISKFEAFF. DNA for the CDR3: TGTGCCAGTAGTATATCGAAGTTTGAAGCTTTCTTT.

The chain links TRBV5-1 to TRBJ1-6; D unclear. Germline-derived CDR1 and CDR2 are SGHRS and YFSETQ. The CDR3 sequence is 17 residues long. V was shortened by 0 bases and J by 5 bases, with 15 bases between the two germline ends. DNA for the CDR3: TGCGCCAGCAGCTTGGATCTGGCTGCCCTAAATAATTCACCCCTCCACTTT. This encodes CASSLDLAALNNSPLHF.

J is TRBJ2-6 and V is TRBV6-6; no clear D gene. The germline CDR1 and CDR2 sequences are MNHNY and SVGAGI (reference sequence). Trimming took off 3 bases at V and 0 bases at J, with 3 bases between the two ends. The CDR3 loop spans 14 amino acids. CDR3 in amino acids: CASSYYSGANVLTF. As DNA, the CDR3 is TGTGCCAGCAGTTATTACTCTGGGGCCAACGTCCTGACTTTC.

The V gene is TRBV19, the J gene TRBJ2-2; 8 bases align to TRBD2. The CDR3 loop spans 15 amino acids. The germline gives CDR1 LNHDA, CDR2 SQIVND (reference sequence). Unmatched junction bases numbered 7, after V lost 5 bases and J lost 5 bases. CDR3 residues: CASSESGSFTGELFF. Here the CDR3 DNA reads TGTGCCAGTAGTGAGAGCGGGAGCTTTACCGGGGAGCTGTTTTTT. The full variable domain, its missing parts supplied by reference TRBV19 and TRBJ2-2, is DGGITQSPKYLFRKEGQNVTLSCEQNLNHDAMYWYRQDPGQGLRLIYYSQIVNDFQKGDIAEGYSVSREKKESFPLTVTSAQKNPTAFYLCASSESGSFTGELFFGEGSRLTVL.

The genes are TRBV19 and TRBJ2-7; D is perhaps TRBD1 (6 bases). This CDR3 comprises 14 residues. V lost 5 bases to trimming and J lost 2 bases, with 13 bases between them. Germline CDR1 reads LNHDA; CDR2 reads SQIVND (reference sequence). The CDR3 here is CASSQQGFAYEQYF. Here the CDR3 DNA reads TGTGCCAGTAGTCAACAGGGTTTTGCCTACGAGCAGTACTTC.